Only a few counts were recorded for the clone carrying this T cell receptor (beta chain). Trimming cost V 4 bases and J 4 bases, with 17 bases left between them. Germline V gene data show CDR1 as SGHRS and CDR2 as YFSETQ. The CDR3 is 15 residues long. TCRdb redid the calling of the RT-PCR reads with MiXCR, one entry per CDR3 protein. The repertoire consists of 650,000 to 800,000 distinct CDR3 sequences, with 13% to 15% occurring once and the leading ten covering 3.6%. The sample comprised memory CD4+ T cells from blood. The receptor was derived from a female donor in good health, serving as a healthy control. The chain recombines TRBV5-1 with TRBJ1-1; D gene unclear. The CDR3 DNA reads TGCGCCAGCAGCGCTCCTCAGTTAGGGTCCACTGAAGCTTTCTTT. Amino acid sequence: CASSAPQLGSTEAFF.